The entry below describes one T cell receptor beta chain. Its target is unknown. The sample originates from a study of OX40 agonist ivuxolimab in advanced cancers. Study context: The drug used for patients, ivuxolimab, was an agonistic anti-OX40 (CD134) antibody. The study's findings and limits: Some nonresponders also had low normalized T-cell clonal expansion. The mean number of expanded clones was higher in CD8+ T cells than in CD4+.

This CDR3 spans 14 amino acids. Trimming stripped 6 bases from V and 12 bases from J, with 21 bases between. Germline V lookup: CDR1 MDHEN, CDR2 SYDVKM. People who had autoimmune disease history or systemic immunosuppression were excluded. Generated by immunoSEQ multiplex PCR, the TCRdb table keeps only in-frame clones and is missing some. The table records fewer than 20,000 clones, about 86% of them present only once. The clonotype originates from an adult with an advanced solid tumor such as melanoma, head and neck, liver or kidney cancer. The chain couples TRBV28 to TRBJ2-1; no reliable D call. The sequencing used CD4+ or CD8+ T cells sorted from blood, collected in a trial of the OX40 agonist ivuxolimab. CDR3 amino acids: CASSTWGTMMGQFF. In nucleotides, the CDR3 is TGTGCCAGCAGCACGTGGGGTACAATGATGGGGCAGTTCTTC.